The clone carrying this T cell receptor beta chain was observed many times. The germline V and J ends were trimmed by 5 bases and 0 bases, with 8 bases remaining between them. CDR1 is SEHNR, CDR2 FQNEAQ, per germline (reference sequence). This CDR3 region has 14 residues. Each CDR3 protein is one row after TCRdb ran MiXCR on the RT-PCR reads. This table holds fewer than 800,000 distinct CDR3 sequences, approximately 15% found once. The V call is TRBV7-9, the J call TRBJ1-3, with D possibly TRBD1 on 6 matching bases. Sequencing used memory CD4+ T cells from blood. This receptor was identified in a female donor in good health, serving as a healthy control. The DNA for the CDR3 is TGTGCCAGCAGCCCGGGACACTCTGGAAACACCATATATTTT. Translation: CASSPGHSGNTIYF.